This T cell receptor beta chain was retrieved from a study of T cells in Graves' hyperthyroidism and ophthalmopathy. The TCR beta CDR3 regions underwent amplification using RNA transcripts as the source. A set of HTBI primers served as the primers for a first-round RT-PCR of the TCR CDR3. Via MiXCR, TCRdb re-called the multiplex PCR reads, giving one row per CDR3 protein. The table records about 360,000 distinct CDR3 sequences, approximately 13% of them present only once. The V end lost 3 bases, the J end lost 1 base, and 19 bases lay between the germline ends. The germline V gene has CDR1 MNHNS and CDR2 SASEGT. The CDR3 covers 18 residues.

Sequencing input: blood. The chain is built from TRBV6-1 and TRBJ1-5; D is ambiguous. The clonotype originates from a young woman with Graves' hyperthyroidism. The CDR3 DNA reads as TGTGCCAGCAGTGACCTGGCGTCCCATCAATACAGCAATCAGCCCCAGCATTTT. Residues: CASSDLASHQYSNQPQHF.